This T cell receptor beta chain came from a study of CD8 T cells in ankylosing spondylitis. The study's findings and limits: Disease-linked clones bore a CD8+ phenotype, appearing relatively rarely in peripheral blood. Earlier authors reported some of these motif variants in reactive arthritis synovial fluid and blood.

Regarding this clonotype: Its antigen is still unknown.

In germline, CDR1 is SEHNR, CDR2 FQNEAQ (reference sequence). This CDR3 is built from 16 residues. The V gene end was trimmed by 6 bases and the J gene end by 4 bases; junction bases not matched to a gene: 9. In making TCR beta libraries, quantitative 5'-RACE with molecular barcodes was used. TCRdb passed the 5' RACE reads through MiXCR, listing each CDR3 protein once. The data contain under 250,000 distinct CDR3 sequences, roughly 25% of them singletons. Sequencing input: blood, either unsorted or a sorted T cell fraction (not recorded which). V and J are TRBV7-9 and TRBJ2-1; TRBD1 matches at 10 bases. This receptor was taken from a male donor with ankylosing spondylitis or in good health (not recorded which). CDR3 bases: TGTGCCAGCAGAGATGTCCGGGACAGGGGATACAATGAGCAGTTCTTC. Protein sequence: CASRDVRDRGYNEQFF.